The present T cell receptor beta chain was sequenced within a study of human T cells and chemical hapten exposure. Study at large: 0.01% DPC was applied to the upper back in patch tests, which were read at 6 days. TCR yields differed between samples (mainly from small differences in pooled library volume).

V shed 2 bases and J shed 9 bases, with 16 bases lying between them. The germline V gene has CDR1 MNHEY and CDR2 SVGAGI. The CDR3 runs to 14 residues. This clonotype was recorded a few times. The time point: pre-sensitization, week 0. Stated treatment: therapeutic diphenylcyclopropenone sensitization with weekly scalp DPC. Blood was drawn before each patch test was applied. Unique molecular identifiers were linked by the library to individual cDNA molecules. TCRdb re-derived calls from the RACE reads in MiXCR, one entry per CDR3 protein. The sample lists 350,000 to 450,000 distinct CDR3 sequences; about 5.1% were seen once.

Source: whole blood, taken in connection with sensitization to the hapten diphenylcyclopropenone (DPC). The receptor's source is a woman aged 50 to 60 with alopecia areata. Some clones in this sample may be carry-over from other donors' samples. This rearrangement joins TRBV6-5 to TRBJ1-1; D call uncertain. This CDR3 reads CASSYSVGIPQAFF. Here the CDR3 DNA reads TGTGCCAGCAGTTACAGCGTGGGGATCCCCCAAGCTTTCTTT.